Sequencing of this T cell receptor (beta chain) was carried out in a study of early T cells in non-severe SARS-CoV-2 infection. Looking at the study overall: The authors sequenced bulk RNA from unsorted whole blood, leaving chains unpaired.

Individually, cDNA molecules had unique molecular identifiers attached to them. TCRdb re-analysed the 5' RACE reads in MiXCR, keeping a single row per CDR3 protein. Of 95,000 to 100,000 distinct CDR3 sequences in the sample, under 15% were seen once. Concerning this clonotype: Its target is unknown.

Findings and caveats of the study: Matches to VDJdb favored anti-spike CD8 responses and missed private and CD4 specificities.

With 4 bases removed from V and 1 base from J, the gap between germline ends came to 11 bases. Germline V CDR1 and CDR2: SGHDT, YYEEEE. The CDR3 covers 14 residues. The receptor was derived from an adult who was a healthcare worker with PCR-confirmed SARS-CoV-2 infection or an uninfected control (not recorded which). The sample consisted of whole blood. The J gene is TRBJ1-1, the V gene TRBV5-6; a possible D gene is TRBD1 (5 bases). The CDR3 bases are TGTGCCAGCAGCCCAACAGGCTGGAACACTGAAGCTTTCTTT. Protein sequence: CASSPTGWNTEAFF.